These 5 T cell receptor beta chains were sequenced from one sample in a study of T cells in Graves' hyperthyroidism and ophthalmopathy. RNA transcripts provided the source from which TCR beta CDR3 regions were amplified. In the first-round RT-PCR of the TCR CDR3, the HTBI primer set was used. TCRdb fed the multiplex PCR reads into MiXCR, producing one record per CDR3 protein. Of roughly 420,000 distinct CDR3 sequences in the sample, about a sixth were seen once. The sample comprised blood. The receptors derive from a woman aged 18 to 35 with Graves' hyperthyroidism.

The rearrangement joins TRBV9 to TRBJ2-3, with TRBD2 matching 14 bases. Trimming at V came to 2 bases and at J to 3 bases, leaving 14 bases not matched to a gene. The V gene's germline CDR1 is SGDLS and CDR2 YYNGEE. The CDR3 covers 20 residues. The CDR3 sequence is CASSVDRGLAGVDWTDTQYF. CDR3 nucleotides: TGTGCCAGCAGCGTGGACAGGGGACTAGCGGGAGTAGATTGGACAGATACGCAGTATTTT.

CDR3 bases: TGTGCCAGCAGCGCCAGCGGTGGGGGGGCCAATCAGCCCCAGCATTTT. Its translation: CASSASGGGANQPQHF. The V gene is TRBV7-9, the J gene TRBJ1-5, with D perhaps TRBD1 (6 bases). Germline-derived CDR1 and CDR2 are SEHNR and FQNEAQ (reference sequence). The CDR3 contains 16 residues. Trimming shortened V by 5 bases and J by 3 bases, and 17 bases separated the two germline ends.

The sample holds many counts of this clonotype. The rearrangement uses TRBV6-2 or TRBV6-3 and TRBJ2-1; D gene ambiguous. The CDR3 is made up of 14 amino acids. Trimming took 0 bases from V and 7 from J, leaving 10 bases between them. Per germline, CDR1 MNHEY and CDR2 SVGEGT. Here the CDR3 reads CASSYSETSNEQFF. The CDR3 nucleotides are TGTGCCAGCAGTTACTCGGAGACTTCAAATGAGCAGTTCTTC.

The chain uses TRBV7-9 and TRBJ1-4; D gene unclear. Trimming took 5 bases from V and 10 from J, leaving 8 bases between them. The CDR3 is made up of 11 amino acids. Germline CDR1 is SEHNR and CDR2 is FQNEAQ (reference sequence). CDR3 region: CASSPEGKLFF. The CDR3 nucleotides are TGTGCCAGCAGCCCCGAGGGAAAACTGTTTTTT.

This rearrangement joins TRBV12-3 or TRBV12-4 to TRBJ1-2, with unresolved D. Trimming took off 2 bases at V and 7 bases at J, with 8 bases between the two ends. The CDR3 length is 12 residues. The CDR3 DNA reads TGTGCCAGCAGTTTAACCCGGGTTGGCTACACCTTC. Amino acids: CASSLTRVGYTF.